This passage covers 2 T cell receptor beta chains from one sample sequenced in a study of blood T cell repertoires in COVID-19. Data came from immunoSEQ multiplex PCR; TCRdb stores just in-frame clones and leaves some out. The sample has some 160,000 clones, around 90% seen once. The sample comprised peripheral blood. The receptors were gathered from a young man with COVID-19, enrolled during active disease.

The CDR3 protein is CASSYFRGPYEQYF. CDR3 DNA sequence: TGTGCCAGCAGTTATTTCAGGGGGCCCTACGAGCAGTACTTC. The V and J genes are TRBV27 and TRBJ2-7; 8 positions agree with TRBD1. CDR1 and CDR2 from the germline V gene are MNHEY and SMNVEV (reference sequence). With V trimmed by 4 bases and J by 2 bases, 4 bases remained unmatched. The CDR3 sequence is 14 residues long.

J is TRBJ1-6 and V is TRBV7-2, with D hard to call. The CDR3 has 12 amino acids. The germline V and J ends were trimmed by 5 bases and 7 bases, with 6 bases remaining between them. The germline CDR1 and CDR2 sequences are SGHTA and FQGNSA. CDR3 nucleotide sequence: TGTGCCAGCAGCCCCGCGAATTCACCCCTCCACTTT. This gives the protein CASSPANSPLHF.